Each of the 32 T cell receptor beta chains below was sequenced from the same sample in a study of blood T cell repertoires in COVID-19. Sequenced by immunoSEQ multiplex PCR; TCRdb stores in-frame clones only, minus some. The top ten hold less than 9.5% of the sample, which has some 170,000 clones, around three quarters seen once. The source material was peripheral blood. The receptor source for this set is a man between 60 and 75 years old with acute or convalescent COVID-19.

The chain joins TRBV18 to TRBJ1-6; a possible D gene is TRBD1 (6 bases). Germline CDR1 KGHSH, CDR2 LQKENI. V lost 2 bases and J lost 7, with 12 bases in between. The CDR3 length is 15 residues. CDR3 loop: CASSPSGTKNSPLHF. The CDR3 DNA reads as TGTGCCAGCTCACCATCCGGGACAAAAAATTCACCCCTCCACTTT.

The chain is built from TRBV19 and TRBJ2-5; perhaps TRBD2 as D (6 bases). The CDR3 has 13 residues. V lost 8 bases to trimming and J lost 5 bases, with 15 bases between them. The V gene's germline CDR1 is LNHDA and CDR2 SQIVND (reference sequence). The DNA of the CDR3 is TGTGCCAGTTCCCGGACTACCGTCGAGACCCAGTACTTC. It encodes CASSRTTVETQYF.

The chain combines TRBV30 with TRBJ2-1; 9 bases are a match to TRBD2. Germline V gene data show CDR1 as GTSNPN and CDR2 as SVGIG (reference sequence). This CDR3 spans 15 amino acids. Trimming removed 5 bases from V and 6 bases from J; junction bases left unmatched: 11. The CDR3 loop reads CAWGSTRGGVNEQFF. DNA for the CDR3: TGTGCCTGGGGGTCCACGCGGGGGGGCGTCAATGAGCAGTTCTTC.

The V call is TRBV18, the J call TRBJ1-1; D might be TRBD1 (5 bases). With 3 bases removed from V and 1 base from J, the gap between germline ends came to 9 bases. From germline, CDR1 is KGHSH and CDR2 LQKENI. The CDR3 is 14 amino acids. CDR3 in amino acids: CASSPQGENTEAFF. As DNA, the CDR3 is TGTGCCAGCTCACCCCAGGGTGAGAACACTGAAGCTTTCTTT.

The chain couples TRBV9 to TRBJ2-5; 13 bases agree with TRBD2. Germline V CDR1 and CDR2: SGDLS, YYNGEE. The CDR3 is 18 amino acids. The ends lost 3 bases at V and 2 bases at J; junction bases unmatched: 10. For the CDR3, the DNA is TGTGCCAGCAGCGGAACGGGACTAGCGGGGCTCGAACAAGAGACCCAGTACTTC. It translates to CASSGTGLAGLEQETQYF.

CDR3 sequence: CASSASGTSGQPQHF. The CDR3, as DNA: TGTGCCAGCAGCGCATCCGGGACTAGTGGACAGCCCCAGCATTTT. The chain employs TRBV6-5 and TRBJ1-5, with TRBD1 as a possible D gene (5 bases). Looked up from germline, CDR1 is MNHEY and CDR2 is SVGAGI. The CDR3 is 15 amino acids. Trimming left V 6 bases short and J 7 bases short, with 19 bases between.

CDR3 DNA: TGTGCCAGCAGCTTGGCGGGGGACACAGATACGCAGTATTTT. Translation gives CASSLAGDTDTQYF. This chain links TRBV5-6 with TRBJ2-3; maybe TRBD2 (6 bases). With 0 bases removed from V and 2 bases from J, the gap between germline ends came to 7 bases. CDR3 length equals 14 residues. The V gene's germline CDR1 is SGHDT and CDR2 YYEEEE. Filled out from reference TRBV5-6 and TRBJ2-3, the complete variable domain reads DAGVTQSPTHLIKTRGQQVTLRCSPKSGHDTVSWYQQALGQGPQFIFQYYEEEERQRGNFPDRFSGHQFPNYSSELNVNALLLGDSALYLCASSLAGDTDTQYFGPGTRLTVL.

A single count supports this clone. A read error may be the cause here, since a much bigger clone is one base away. This chain uses TRBV3-1 (or the pseudogene TRBV3-2) with TRBJ2-7; tentative D call: TRBD1 (6 bases). Trimming took off 6 bases at V and 3 bases at J, with 9 bases between the two ends. The CDR3 length is 12 residues. The germline V gene has CDR1 LGHDT and CDR2 YNNKEL (reference sequence). CDR3 sequence: CASSQQGYEQYF. As DNA, the CDR3 is TGTGCCAGCAGTCAACAGGGCTACGAGCAGTACTTC.

This chain connects TRBV3-1 (or the pseudogene TRBV3-2) to TRBJ1-2, with 10 bases fitting TRBD1. CDR3 length: 14 amino acids. Germline lookup yields CDR1 LGHDT and CDR2 YNNKEL (reference sequence). The junction had 7 bases not matched to a gene; V was cut back by 6 bases and J by 6 bases. The CDR3 sequence is CASRTAGQGNGYTF. The CDR3 DNA follows: TGTGCCAGCAGAACCGCGGGACAGGGGAATGGCTACACCTTC.

The chain combines TRBV12-3 or TRBV12-4 with TRBJ2-5, with TRBD2 matching 8 bases. The CDR3 spans 13 residues. With 6 bases clipped from V and 4 bases from J, the junction kept 4 bases outside the gene matches. Written as DNA, the CDR3 is TGTGCCAGCAGGCGAGCGGGGGTAGAGACCCAGTACTTC. Translating gives CASRRAGVETQYF.

The chain is built from TRBV5-6 and TRBJ1-1, with TRBD1 matching 9 bases. Per the germline V gene, CDR1 is SGHDT and CDR2 is YYEEEE. V lost 4 bases and J lost 6; bases outside the gene matches: 4. This CDR3 has 13 amino acids. The DNA of the CDR3 is TGTGCCAGCAGCCGGACAGGGGTCGCTGAAGCTTTCTTT. This codes for CASSRTGVAEAFF.

This rearrangement joins TRBV19 to TRBJ2-1; TRBD2 matches at 10 bases. The V gene end was trimmed by 6 bases and the J gene end by 2 bases; junction bases not matched to a gene: 4. Germline CDR1 LNHDA, CDR2 SQIVND (reference sequence). The CDR3 spans 15 residues. The CDR3 protein is CASSLAGGPYNEQFF. CDR3 bases: TGTGCCAGTAGCTTAGCGGGGGGACCCTACAATGAGCAGTTCTTC. Full variable domain (missing parts from reference TRBV19 and TRBJ2-1): DGGITQSPKYLFRKEGQNVTLSCEQNLNHDAMYWYRQDPGQGLRLIYYSQIVNDFQKGDIAEGYSVSREKKESFPLTVTSAQKNPTAFYLCASSLAGGPYNEQFFGPGTRLTVL.

There are a few counts of this clone. The chain recombines TRBV5-1 with TRBJ1-1; D gene unclear. The CDR3 covers 14 residues. V dropped 4 bases and J dropped 4 bases, with 14 bases sitting between them. Germline V gene sequence: CDR1 SGHRS, CDR2 YFSETQ. For the CDR3, the DNA is TGCGCCAGCAGCAGCAGAGATCGGGGCACTGAAGCTTTCTTT. Its translation: CASSSRDRGTEAFF.

In this sample, this clone turned up once. This rearrangement joins TRBV7-2 to TRBJ1-4; no definite D call. The V gene lost 1 base and the J gene lost 2 bases, with 11 bases spanning the gap. The CDR3 runs 16 residues. In germline, CDR1 is SGHTA, CDR2 FQGNSA. The CDR3 region is CASSLDVWATNEKLFF. The CDR3 coding sequence is TGTGCCAGCAGCTTAGATGTTTGGGCGACTAATGAAAAACTGTTTTTT.

V and J are TRBV25-1 and TRBJ1-1, with 8 bases lining up with TRBD1. This CDR3 contains 13 residues. Germline lookup yields CDR1 MGHDK and CDR2 SYGVNS. V lost 7 bases to trimming and J lost 5 bases; unmatched junction nucleotides: 6. The CDR3 nucleotides are TGTGCCAGCATCGGACAGGGCGTAACTGAAGCTTTCTTT. This sequence encodes CASIGQGVTEAFF.

The chain uses TRBV18 and TRBJ2-5, with D perhaps TRBD1 (6 bases). The CDR3 runs 15 residues. Germline lookup yields CDR1 KGHSH and CDR2 LQKENI. The V end was cut by 1 base, the J end by 1 base, with 10 bases between. The CDR3 DNA reads as TGTGCCAGCTCACCACAAGGACAGCCCCAAGAGACCCAGTACTTC. This sequence encodes CASSPQGQPQETQYF.

The J gene is TRBJ2-2, the V gene TRBV30; TRBD2 aligns across 7 bases. The V segment lost 3 bases and the J segment 2 bases; nucleotides outside the gene matches: 6. Germline V gene lookup returns CDR1 GTSNPN and CDR2 SVGIG (reference sequence). The CDR3 is 15 amino acids. CDR3 amino acids: CAWRGGKLNTGELFF. CDR3 DNA sequence: TGTGCCTGGAGGGGAGGGAAGCTTAACACCGGGGAGCTGTTTTTT.

This sequence joins TRBV13 and TRBJ1-1; tentative D call: TRBD1 (6 bases). Trimming shortened V by 1 base and J by 4 bases, and 16 bases separated the two germline ends. CDR1 and CDR2 (germline): PRHDT, FYEKMQ (reference sequence). This CDR3 comprises 16 residues. CDR3 residues: CASSLAWDNGGTEAFF. The DNA of the CDR3 is TGTGCCAGCAGCTTAGCTTGGGACAATGGGGGCACTGAAGCTTTCTTT.

This rearrangement joins TRBV11-2 to TRBJ2-7, with TRBD1 matching 7 bases. V was clipped by 6 bases and J by 2 bases; unmatched bases: 13. CDR1 SGHAT and CDR2 FQNNGV come from the germline V gene. This CDR3 is 16 amino acids long. The CDR3 sequence is CASSSGGQSRPYEQYF. In nucleotides, the CDR3 is TGTGCCAGCAGTTCTGGGGGACAGTCTCGACCCTACGAGCAGTACTTC.

The chain combines TRBV6-5 with TRBJ1-2, with TRBD1 matching 8 bases. The CDR3 is 14 amino acids. The trim removed 0 bases at V and 4 bases at J, leaving 1 base unmatched. Germline V lookup: CDR1 MNHEY, CDR2 SVGAGI. The CDR3 here is CASSYSTGVYGYTF. The CDR3 DNA sequence: TGTGCCAGCAGTTACTCGACAGGGGTCTATGGCTACACCTTC.

The chain links TRBV15 to TRBJ1-1, with a weak D call TRBD1 (6 bases). Germline V CDR1 and CDR2: LNHNV, YYDKDF (reference sequence). V lost 5 bases to trimming and J lost 7 bases, with 17 bases between them. The CDR3 extends over 14 amino acids. The CDR3 sequence is CATSQYRVKDEAFF. In DNA, the CDR3 is TGTGCCACCAGCCAATACAGGGTTAAGGATGAAGCTTTCTTT.

The chain has TRBV5-1 and TRBJ2-3; 7 bases map to TRBD2. From germline, CDR1 is SGHRS and CDR2 YFSETQ. The CDR3 runs 17 residues. V lost 0 bases to trimming and J lost 1 base; unmatched junction nucleotides: 8. The CDR3 DNA reads TGCGCCAGCAGCTTGGGCACCGCGGCGGGGGGCACAGATACGCAGTATTTT. Translated: CASSLGTAAGGTDTQYF.

About this clone itself: The junction and the germline gene differ at one end; a read error may be behind it. The same CDR3 arises from other DNA sequences in this sample as well. The genes are TRBV9 and TRBJ2-2; 9 nucleotides line up with TRBD2. Germline CDR1 reads SGDLS; CDR2 reads YYNGEE. CDR3 length: 16 residues. The CDR3 sequence is CASSPRGGVNTGELFF. The CDR3 nucleotides are TGTGCTAGCAGCCCGCGCGGGGGGGTAAACACCGGGGAGCTGTTTTTT.

This clone was seen more than once but under ten times. The chain has TRBV7-2 and TRBJ2-3, with 11 bases matching TRBD2. Losses at the gene ends were 4 bases for V and 5 bases for J; bases not matched to a gene: 17. The CDR3 spans 19 residues. Germline V gene lookup returns CDR1 SGHTA and CDR2 FQGNSA. For the CDR3, the DNA is TGTGCCAGCAGCTCGACTATAACCGGTAGCGGGGGGGCTGGAGATACGCAGTATTTT. This codes for CASSSTITGSGGAGDTQYF.

This clone has only a few counts. CDR3 amino acids: CASSQGGQVNSYNEQFF. In DNA form, the CDR3 reads TGTGCCAGCTCACAAGGGGGACAGGTCAACTCCTACAATGAGCAGTTCTTC. The rearrangement links TRBV18 to TRBJ2-1; TRBD1 aligns across 8 bases. Germline CDR1 is KGHSH and CDR2 is LQKENI. The CDR3 is made up of 17 amino acids. Trimming removed 4 bases from V and 0 bases from J; junction bases left unmatched: 8.

This clone appeared once. The chain carries TRBV19 and TRBJ2-6; perhaps TRBD1 as D (5 bases). CDR3 length: 15 amino acids. Germline loops: CDR1 LNHDA, CDR2 SQIVND (reference sequence). Trimming took off 4 bases at V and 1 base at J, with 8 bases between the two ends. The CDR3 sequence: CASSTTASGANVLTF. The CDR3 DNA reads as TGTGCCAGTAGTACGACAGCATCTGGGGCCAACGTCCTGACTTTC.

The chain joins TRBV2 to TRBJ2-3; D possibly corresponds to TRBD2 (5 bases). Per germline, CDR1 SNHLY and CDR2 FYNNEI. This CDR3 has 14 residues. V was pared by 8 bases and J by 3 bases, with 15 bases between. The CDR3 DNA is TGTGCCAGCCTCCCTCGGGGAAGAACAGATACGCAGTATTTT. Protein product: CASLPRGRTDTQYF.

This sequence joins TRBV7-9 and TRBJ1-2; the D is unclear. V lost 1 base and J 5 bases, leaving 11 bases between the germline ends. Germline CDR1 is SEHNR and CDR2 is FQNEAQ (reference sequence). This CDR3 spans 14 amino acids. Written as DNA, the CDR3 is TGTGCCAGCAGCTTAGGAAATGGCGGTTATGGCTACACCTTC. Its translation: CASSLGNGGYGYTF.

The CDR3 spells CASSSIRDPNTIYF. The DNA of the CDR3 is TGTGCCAGCAGCTCCATCCGGGATCCAAACACCATATATTTT. The chain employs TRBV11-2 and TRBJ1-3; D is unresolved. The CDR3 contains 14 residues. Germline V lookup: CDR1 SGHAT, CDR2 FQNNGV. Trimming removed 4 bases at V and 6 bases at J, with 13 bases between.

The V and J genes are TRBV5-1 and TRBJ1-1, with D possibly matching TRBD1 (5 bases). The CDR3 extends over 13 amino acids. V was cut by 3 bases and J by 6 bases, with 12 bases left in between. CDR1 is SGHRS, CDR2 YFSETQ, per germline. In DNA form, the CDR3 reads TGCGCCAGCAGCTCGGGGGGTAGCGCTGAAGCTTTCTTT. Protein: CASSSGGSAEAFF.

The J gene is TRBJ2-5, the V gene TRBV11-2, with 8 nucleotides matching TRBD1. CDR3 size: 15 residues. Germline loops: CDR1 SGHAT, CDR2 FQNNGV. V gave up 3 bases and J gave up 2 bases; unmatched junction bases: 5. This CDR3 is CASSLGDRWQETQYF. CDR3 sequence (DNA): TGTGCCAGCAGCTTGGGGGACAGGTGGCAAGAGACCCAGTACTTC.

This clone came up a few times. The chain combines TRBV11-2 with TRBJ2-2; D may be TRBD1 (9 bases). The V end was cut by 5 bases, the J end by 3 bases, with 16 bases between. CDR3 length: 16 amino acids. Germline loops: CDR1 SGHAT, CDR2 FQNNGV. The chain's CDR3 is CASSPGGTGYTGELFF. The CDR3 DNA sequence: TGTGCCAGCAGCCCGGGGGGGACAGGGTACACCGGGGAGCTGTTTTTT.